The clone carrying this TCR beta chain was counted once. Germline V CDR1 and CDR2: LGHDT, YNNKEL (reference sequence). The CDR3 contains 16 residues. V was clipped by 0 bases and J by 4 bases; unmatched bases: 8. The method was immunoSEQ multiplex PCR; TCRdb's version includes in-frame clones alone and lacks a portion of them. Counted here are under 350,000 clones, 85% occurring once; the ten biggest clones make up 13%. This specimen belongs to a study of blood T cell repertoires in COVID-19. The TCR comes from a human donor in a cohort sampled during active COVID-19. The sequenced sample consisted of peripheral blood. The chain uses TRBV3-1 (or the pseudogene TRBV3-2) and TRBJ1-2, with TRBD1 matching 7 bases. The CDR3 DNA sequence: TGTGCCAGCAGCCAAGACGCCAGGGGGTTGAGCTATGGCTACACCTTC. This gives the protein CASSQDARGLSYGYTF.